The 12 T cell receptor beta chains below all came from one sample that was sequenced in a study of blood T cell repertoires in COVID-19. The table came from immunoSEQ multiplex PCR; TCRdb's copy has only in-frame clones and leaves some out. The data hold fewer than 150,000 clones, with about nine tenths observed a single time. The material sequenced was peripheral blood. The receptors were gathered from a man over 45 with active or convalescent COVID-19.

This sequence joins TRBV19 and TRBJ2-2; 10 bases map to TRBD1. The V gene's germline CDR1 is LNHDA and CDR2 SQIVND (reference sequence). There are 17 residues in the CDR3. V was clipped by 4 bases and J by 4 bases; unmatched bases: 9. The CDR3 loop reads CASSTRDRGRSTGELFF. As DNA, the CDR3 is TGTGCCAGTAGTACTCGCGACAGGGGGCGTAGCACCGGGGAGCTGTTTTTT.

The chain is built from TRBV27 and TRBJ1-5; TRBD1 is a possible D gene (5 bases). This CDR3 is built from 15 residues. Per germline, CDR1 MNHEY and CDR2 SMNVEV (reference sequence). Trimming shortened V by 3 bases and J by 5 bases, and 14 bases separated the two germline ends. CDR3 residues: CASSFWGRQDQPQHF. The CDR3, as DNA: TGTGCCAGCAGTTTCTGGGGCCGGCAGGATCAGCCCCAGCATTTT.

CDR3 bases: TGTGCCAGCAGTCCCCGGGGGAGCGCAGCGAATGAGCAGTTCTTC. Protein: CASSPRGSAANEQFF. The rearrangement uses TRBV11-2 and TRBJ2-1, with D possibly TRBD2 on 6 matching bases. The germline V gene encodes CDR1 SGHAT and CDR2 FQNNGV. Trimming took off 6 bases at V and 7 bases at J, with 19 bases between the two ends. The CDR3 sequence is 15 residues long.

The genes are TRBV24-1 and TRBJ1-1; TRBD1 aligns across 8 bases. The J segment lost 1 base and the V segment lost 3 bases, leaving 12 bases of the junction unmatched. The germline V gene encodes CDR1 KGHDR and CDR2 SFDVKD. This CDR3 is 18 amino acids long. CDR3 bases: TGTGCCACCAGTGATGGGCGACAGGGGTGGATGGGGAACACTGAAGCTTTCTTT. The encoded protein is CATSDGRQGWMGNTEAFF.

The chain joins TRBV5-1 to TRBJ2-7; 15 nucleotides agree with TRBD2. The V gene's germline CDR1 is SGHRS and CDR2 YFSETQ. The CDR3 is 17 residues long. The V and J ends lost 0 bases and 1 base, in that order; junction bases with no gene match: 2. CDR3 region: CASSLDGLAGGSYEQYF. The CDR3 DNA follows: TGCGCCAGCAGCTTGGATGGACTAGCGGGAGGGTCCTACGAGCAGTACTTC.

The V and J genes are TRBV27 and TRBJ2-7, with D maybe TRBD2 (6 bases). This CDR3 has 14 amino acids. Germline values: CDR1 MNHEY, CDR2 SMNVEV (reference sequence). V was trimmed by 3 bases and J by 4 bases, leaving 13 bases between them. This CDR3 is CASSFLGGRYEQYF. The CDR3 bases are TGTGCCAGCAGTTTCCTCGGGGGTAGGTACGAGCAGTACTTC.

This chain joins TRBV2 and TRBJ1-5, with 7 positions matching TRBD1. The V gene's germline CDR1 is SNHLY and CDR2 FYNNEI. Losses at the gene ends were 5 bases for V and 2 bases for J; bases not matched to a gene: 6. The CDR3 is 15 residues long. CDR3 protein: CASSLTGQGNQPQHF. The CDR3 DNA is TGTGCCAGCAGTTTGACAGGGCAGGGCAATCAGCCCCAGCATTTT.

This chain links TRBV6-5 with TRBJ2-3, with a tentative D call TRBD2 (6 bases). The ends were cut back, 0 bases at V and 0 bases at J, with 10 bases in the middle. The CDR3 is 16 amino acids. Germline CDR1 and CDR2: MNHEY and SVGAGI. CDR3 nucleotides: TGTGCCAGCAGTTACTCCGGCGGGACTAGCACAGATACGCAGTATTTT. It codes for CASSYSGGTSTDTQYF.

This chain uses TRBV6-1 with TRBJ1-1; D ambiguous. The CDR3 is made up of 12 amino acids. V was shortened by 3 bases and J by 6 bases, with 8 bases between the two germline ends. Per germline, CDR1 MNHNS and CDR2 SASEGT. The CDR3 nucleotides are TGTGCCAGCAGTGATAGAGTCGCTGAAGCTTTCTTT. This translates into CASSDRVAEAFF.

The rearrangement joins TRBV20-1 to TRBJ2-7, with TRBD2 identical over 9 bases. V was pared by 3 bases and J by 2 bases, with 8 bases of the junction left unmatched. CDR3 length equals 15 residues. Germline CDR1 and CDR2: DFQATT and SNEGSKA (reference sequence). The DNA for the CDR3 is TGCAGTGCTAGTGGCGGACTAGCGAAGGCCTACGAGCAGTACTTC. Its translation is CSASGGLAKAYEQYF.

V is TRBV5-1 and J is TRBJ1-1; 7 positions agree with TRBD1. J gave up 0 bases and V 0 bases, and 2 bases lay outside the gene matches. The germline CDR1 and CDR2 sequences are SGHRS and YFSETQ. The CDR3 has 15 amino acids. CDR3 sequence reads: CASSLGGQMNTEAFF. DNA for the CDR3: TGCGCCAGCAGCTTGGGGGGACAGATGAACACTGAAGCTTTCTTT.

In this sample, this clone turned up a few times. CDR3 residues: CASLGDKWTYEQYF. CDR3 in DNA: TGTGCCTCACTTGGTGACAAATGGACCTACGAGCAGTACTTC. The chain uses TRBV2 and TRBJ2-7; D is undetermined. Germline V gives CDR1 SNHLY, CDR2 FYNNEI. The CDR3 totals 14 residues. With 11 bases removed from V and 2 bases from J, the gap between germline ends came to 19 bases. The complete variable domain, with remaining parts taken from reference TRBV2 and TRBJ2-7, reads EPEVTQTPSHQVTQMGQEVILRCVPISNHLYFYWYRQILGQKVEFLVSFYNNEISEKSEIFDDQFSVERPDGSNFTLKIRSTKLEDSAMYFCASLGDKWTYEQYFGPGTRLTVT.